This entry describes one T cell receptor (beta chain). The antigen is undetermined. These data come from a study of Tregs in tolerant kidney transplant recipients. Germline values: CDR1 SGDLS, CDR2 YYNGEE. The CDR3 is made up of 15 amino acids. After removal of 1 base from V and 8 bases from J, the junction contained 6 bases not matched to a gene. General observations from the study: Some patients' samples used different primers over time, so nucleotide sequences weren't comparable. Biological reproducibility was not directly addressed in this study. Activated donor B cell expansion appeared to reveal the most relevant donor-specific TCRbeta repertoire.

Data came from immunoSEQ multiplex PCR; TCRdb stores just in-frame clones and leaves some out. The table records 95,000 or so clones, over 85% of them present only once. Mixed chimerism was transient after nonmyeloablative marrow transplants from related graft donors. Thawed PBMCs were FACS-sorted into unstimulated CD4+CD25+CD127- regulatory T cells, CD4+CD25- non-regulatory cells, CD4 and CD8 cells. Sequencing used CD4+ T cells from blood (PBMCs), obtained 12 months after the transplant. This receptor was taken from a human patient who received a combined kidney and bone marrow transplant. Some T cells may have come from the graft donor. The chain employs TRBV9 and TRBJ1-4; TRBD1 matches 9 bases. The DNA for the CDR3 is TGTGCCAGCAGCGTACTCGGGACAGGGAACGAAAAACTGTTTTTT. It codes for CASSVLGTGNEKLFF.